The 8 T cell receptor beta chains listed next were all sequenced from one sample in a study of spatial heterogeneity in lung cancer. TCRdb fed the 5' RACE reads into MiXCR, producing one record per CDR3 protein. This sample carries approximately 11,000 distinct CDR3 sequences, 6.2% of them seen once, and the ten largest clones take 9% to 12%. Time point denoted: sample taken at primary tumor resection. Whole RNA from tumor, nontumor lung or frozen PBMC was sequenced unsorted. The source material was normal lung tissue next to the tumor, sampled at surgery. The receptors were gathered from a male donor with early-stage non-small cell lung cancer.

Many counts were recorded for this clonotype. This beta chain is a stray read from a library made for alpha chains; its abundance is not meaningful. The chain links TRBV20-1 to TRBJ2-3; the match to TRBD1 covers 7 bases. This CDR3 spans 11 amino acids. Per germline, CDR1 DFQATT and CDR2 SNEGSKA (reference sequence). The CDR3: CSQGVTDTQYF. CDR3 bases: TGCAGCCAGGGGGTGACAGATACGCAGTATTTT.

In the case of this clonotype: In a library made to pick up alpha chains, this beta chain is a stray read with a size that means little. This chain links TRBV19 with TRBJ1-5, with D uncertain. Germline CDR1 reads LNHDA; CDR2 reads SQIVND (reference sequence). CDR3 size: 12 residues. V was shortened by 4 bases and J by 1 base, with 2 bases between the two germline ends. CDR3 residues: CASSRSNQPQHF. The CDR3 DNA follows: TGTGCCAGTAGTAGGAGCAATCAGCCCCAGCATTTT.

This clonotype has at least ten counts. This beta chain is an unintended read in a library built for alpha chains; its size means little. The chain carries TRBV20-1 and TRBJ2-1, with D maybe TRBD2 (6 bases). The V and J ends lost 0 bases and 5 bases respectively, with 14 bases between them. From germline, CDR1 is DFQATT and CDR2 SNEGSKA (reference sequence). The CDR3 is made up of 15 amino acids. The DNA for the CDR3 is TGCAGTGCTAGAGATTGGAGCGGGCTTAACAATGAGCAGTTCTTC. It specifies CSARDWSGLNNEQFF.

This clonotype was recorded many times. In a library made to pick up alpha chains, this beta chain is a stray read with a size that means little. V and J are TRBV29-1 and TRBJ2-1, with 10 nucleotides matching TRBD2. Germline V CDR1 and CDR2: SQVTM, ANQGSEA. This CDR3 is built from 13 residues. V shed 6 bases and J 7 bases; nucleotides not matched to a gene: 6. The CDR3: CSVDILAGNEQFF. For the CDR3, the DNA is TGCAGCGTCGACATACTAGCGGGGAATGAGCAGTTCTTC.

This clonotype was recorded many times. This beta chain is an unintended read in a library built for alpha chains; its size means little. The genes are TRBV24-1 and TRBJ2-3; 10 positions match TRBD2. Germline assignment: CDR1 KGHDR and CDR2 SFDVKD. This CDR3 comprises 16 residues. The J segment lost 5 bases and the V segment lost 5 bases, leaving 9 bases of the junction unmatched. The CDR3, as DNA: TGTGCCACCAGTGCGGGACTAGCGATCCCGGGAGATACGCAGTATTTT. Amino acids: CATSAGLAIPGDTQYF.

The sample holds many counts of this clonotype. This beta chain was picked up by a library intended for alpha chains and is off target, so its count carries little meaning. V is TRBV7-9 and J is TRBJ2-7, with TRBD1 matching over 9 bases. Trimming cost V 6 bases and J 7 bases; bases outside gene matches: 10. Germline CDR1 SEHNR, CDR2 FQNEAQ (reference sequence). There are 14 residues in the CDR3. Written as DNA, the CDR3 is TGTGCCAGCAGTCCTAAGGACAGGGGCCTTGAGCAGTACTTC. Its protein is CASSPKDRGLEQYF.

Many counts were recorded for this clonotype. This beta chain appears as a stray read in a library generated for alpha chains; its size is not informative. The V call is TRBV11-2, the J call TRBJ1-3; D is undetermined. The V end was cut by 6 bases, the J end by 0 bases, with 18 bases between. CDR1 is SGHAT, CDR2 FQNNGV, per germline. The CDR3 consists of 17 residues. As DNA, the CDR3 is TGTGCCAGCAGTCCAAGGTCAGGCTTGAGCTCTGGAAACACCATATATTTT. Its translation is CASSPRSGLSSGNTIYF.

As regards this clonotype: As an off-target read in a library built for alpha chains, this beta chain has a frequency of little significance. The chain carries TRBV7-8 and TRBJ2-1; D may be TRBD2 (5 bases). From germline, CDR1 is SGHVS and CDR2 FQNEAQ. Trimming took 5 bases from V and 4 from J, leaving 21 bases between them. This CDR3 region has 17 residues. The CDR3 sequence is CASSPKRTRSRYNEQFF. DNA for the CDR3: TGTGCCAGCAGCCCCAAGAGGACTCGCTCGCGGTACAATGAGCAGTTCTTC.